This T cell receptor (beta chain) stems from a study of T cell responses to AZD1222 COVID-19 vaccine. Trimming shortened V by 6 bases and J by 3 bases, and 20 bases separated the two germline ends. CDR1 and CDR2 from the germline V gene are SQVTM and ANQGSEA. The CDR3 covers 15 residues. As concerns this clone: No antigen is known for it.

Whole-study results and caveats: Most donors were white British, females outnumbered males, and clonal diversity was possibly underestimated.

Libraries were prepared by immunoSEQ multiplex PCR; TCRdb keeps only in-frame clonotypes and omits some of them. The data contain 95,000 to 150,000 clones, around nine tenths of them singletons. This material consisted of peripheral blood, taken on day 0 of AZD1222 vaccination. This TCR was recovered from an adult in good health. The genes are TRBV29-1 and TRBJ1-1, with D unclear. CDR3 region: CSVASRNSLHTEAFF. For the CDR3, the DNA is TGCAGCGTCGCTTCGAGGAACTCGTTGCACACTGAAGCTTTCTTT.